The TCR beta chain under discussion was sequenced for a study of blood T cells in healthy people across ages. Points from the study as a whole: Higher diversity, along with more naive CD4+ cells, distinguished long-lived donors from aged donors. In the absence of known donor CMV status, changes in expanded clonotypes were possibly confounded.

A J-beta primer mix and a sample-barcoded 5' primer were used in a second PCR of roughly 6 to 12 cycles. CDR3-containing paired-end reads numbering at least 2.5 million came from each sample. TCRdb passed the 5' RACE reads through MiXCR, listing each CDR3 protein once. In the table there are under 800,000 distinct CDR3 sequences, 35% to 45% of which are singletons. The germline V gene has CDR1 SQVTM and CDR2 ANQGSEA. This CDR3 contains 13 residues. V was clipped by 5 bases and J by 3 bases, with 14 bases between them. In this sample, this clonotype turned up once. Its antigen is still unknown. The chain is built from TRBV29-1 and TRBJ2-7; the D is unclear. Sequencing was done on a sample of blood. The TCR originated in a woman in her sixties in good health. CDR3 in amino acids: CSVLEFRSYEQYF. As DNA, the CDR3 is TGCAGCGTTCTCGAGTTCCGGAGCTACGAGCAGTACTTC.